Listed below are T cell receptor beta chains from one sample, sequenced in a study of blood T cell repertoires in COVID-19. Repertoires were generated with immunoSEQ multiplex PCR, while TCRdb's copy carries only in-frame clones and drops some. The profile covers some 200,000 clones, with roughly 80% appearing a single time and about 10% taken by the ten largest. The sequenced sample consisted of peripheral blood. The origin of the receptors is an elderly woman with acute or convalescent COVID-19. Both conserved end residues are part of each CDR3. Each record gives: clone size, V gene, D gene, J gene, CDR3 protein, CDR3 DNA. D genes are given only for firm matches. Size is omitted from some rows. Given values are once, few, many or a class for expanded clones.

clone size: .
V gene: TRBV7-2
D gene: .
J gene: TRBJ2-5
CDR3 protein: CASSFNGQFVRETQYF
CDR3 DNA: TGTGCCAGCAGCTTTAACGGACAATTCGTGAGGGAGACCCAGTACTTC

clone size: few
V gene: TRBV5-6
D gene: TRBD1
J gene: TRBJ1-2
CDR3 protein: CASAGRDRAYGYTF
CDR3 DNA: TGTGCCAGCGCAGGAAGGGACAGAGCGTATGGCTACACCTTC

clone size: .
V gene: TRBV5-1
D gene: .
J gene: TRBJ1-2
CDR3 protein: CASSLGQGGDYTF
CDR3 DNA: TGCGCCAGCAGCTTGGGGCAGGGCGGGGATTACACCTTC

clone size: once
V gene: TRBV27
D gene: .
J gene: TRBJ2-3
CDR3 protein: CASSWVPGGEVTDTQYF
CDR3 DNA: TGTGCCAGCAGTTGGGTACCCGGAGGGGAAGTCACAGATACGCAGTATTTT

clone size: .
V gene: TRBV19
D gene: TRBD1
J gene: TRBJ2-6
CDR3 protein: CASSILDRGPTGANVLTF
CDR3 DNA: TGTGCCAGTAGTATATTGGACAGGGGCCCTACAGGGGCCAACGTCCTGACTTTC

clone size: .
V gene: TRBV28
D gene: .
J gene: TRBJ2-3
CDR3 protein: CASRGPASTDTQYF
CDR3 DNA: TGTGCCAGCAGGGGGCCAGCTAGCACAGATACGCAGTATTTT

clone size: .
V gene: TRBV3-1/TRBV3-2
D gene: TRBD1
J gene: TRBJ1-2
CDR3 protein: CASSQAPYKTGMDGYTF
CDR3 DNA: TGTGCCAGCAGCCAAGCCCCTTATAAGACAGGGATGGATGGCTACACCTTC

clone size: .
V gene: TRBV6-4
D gene: TRBD1
J gene: TRBJ1-4
CDR3 protein: CASSDSFRTGGWANEKLFF
CDR3 DNA: TGTGCCAGCAGTGACTCGTTCCGGACAGGGGGTTGGGCTAATGAAAAACTGTTTTTT

clone size: .
V gene: TRBV5-3
D gene: .
J gene: TRBJ2-5
CDR3 protein: CARSTLGGEKVETQYF
CDR3 DNA: TGTGCCAGAAGCACCCTGGGCGGGGAAAAGGTTGAGACCCAGTACTTC

clone size: .
V gene: TRBV4-2
D gene: .
J gene: TRBJ1-2
CDR3 protein: CASSQGQDFNYGYTF
CDR3 DNA: TGTGCCAGCAGCCAAGGACAGGACTTTAACTATGGCTACACCTTC

clone size: .
V gene: TRBV27
D gene: .
J gene: TRBJ2-1
CDR3 protein: CASSLTNEQFF
CDR3 DNA: TGTGCCAGCAGTTTGACAAATGAGCAGTTCTTC

clone size: .
V gene: TRBV5-4
D gene: .
J gene: TRBJ2-7
CDR3 protein: CASSLETGPYEQYF
CDR3 DNA: TGTGCCAGCAGCTTGGAGACAGGTCCCTACGAGCAGTACTTC

clone size: .
V gene: TRBV9
D gene: .
J gene: TRBJ2-3
CDR3 protein: CASSVGGARRGSADTQYF
CDR3 DNA: TGTGCCAGCAGCGTAGGAGGGGCCCGGCGGGGAAGTGCAGATACGCAGTATTTT

clone size: .
V gene: TRBV5-4
D gene: .
J gene: TRBJ2-2
CDR3 protein: CASKHRNTGELFF
CDR3 DNA: TGTGCCAGCAAACACAGGAACACCGGGGAGCTGTTTTTT

clone size: .
V gene: TRBV5-4
D gene: .
J gene: TRBJ2-1
CDR3 protein: CASSSGVGGQSEQFF
CDR3 DNA: TGTGCCAGCAGCTCGGGGGTGGGAGGCCAGAGTGAGCAGTTCTTC

clone size: .
V gene: TRBV24-1
D gene: TRBD2
J gene: TRBJ2-7
CDR3 protein: CATSAGLAPYEQYF
CDR3 DNA: TGTGCCACCAGTGCGGGACTAGCCCCCTACGAGCAGTACTTC

clone size: .
V gene: TRBV11-2
D gene: .
J gene: TRBJ1-4
CDR3 protein: CASSLGRWGVEEKLFF
CDR3 DNA: TGTGCCAGCAGCTTGGGGAGGTGGGGAGTGGAAGAAAAACTGTTTTTT

clone size: .
V gene: TRBV5-8
D gene: TRBD1
J gene: TRBJ2-2
CDR3 protein: CASSSGQLYTGELFF
CDR3 DNA: TGTGCCAGCAGCTCGGGACAGCTTTACACCGGGGAGCTGTTTTTT

clone size: .
V gene: TRBV5-4
D gene: TRBD2
J gene: TRBJ2-5
CDR3 protein: CASSPGVAGEGETQYF
CDR3 DNA: TGTGCCAGCAGCCCTGGAGTAGCGGGAGAAGGGGAGACCCAGTACTTC

clone size: .
V gene: TRBV5-1
D gene: .
J gene: TRBJ1-5
CDR3 protein: CASSLATGQPQHF
CDR3 DNA: TGCGCCAGCAGCTTGGCCACCGGGCAGCCCCAGCATTTT

clone size: .
V gene: TRBV30
D gene: TRBD1
J gene: TRBJ1-5
CDR3 protein: CAWSVPGQGVYQPQHF
CDR3 DNA: TGTGCCTGGAGTGTACCGGGACAGGGCGTTTATCAGCCCCAGCATTTT

clone size: few
V gene: TRBV14
D gene: .
J gene: TRBJ1-2
CDR3 protein: CASSQSGVTSYGYTF
CDR3 DNA: TGTGCCAGCAGCCAATCAGGGGTAACTAGCTATGGCTACACCTTC

clone size: few
V gene: TRBV5-8
D gene: .
J gene: TRBJ2-5
CDR3 protein: CASSYDSFAGETQYF
CDR3 DNA: TGTGCCAGCAGTTACGACAGTTTCGCGGGGGAGACCCAGTACTTC

clone size: .
V gene: TRBV28
D gene: .
J gene: TRBJ1-3
CDR3 protein: CASSIQGNTIYF
CDR3 DNA: TGTGCCAGCAGCATCCAGGGAAACACCATATATTTT

clone size: .
V gene: TRBV5-4
D gene: TRBD1
J gene: TRBJ2-7
CDR3 protein: CASSLAPDRGFEQYF
CDR3 DNA: TGTGCCAGCAGCTTGGCTCCCGACAGGGGGTTCGAGCAGTACTTC

clone size: .
V gene: TRBV19
D gene: .
J gene: TRBJ1-1
CDR3 protein: CASSINRDTEAFF
CDR3 DNA: TGTGCCAGTAGTATTAACAGGGACACTGAAGCTTTCTTT

clone size: .
V gene: TRBV6-5
D gene: TRBD2
J gene: TRBJ2-5
CDR3 protein: CASRRGTSGLETQYF
CDR3 DNA: TGTGCCAGCAGACGTGGGACTAGCGGGCTGGAGACCCAGTACTTC

clone size: few
V gene: TRBV3-1/TRBV3-2
D gene: .
J gene: TRBJ2-7
CDR3 protein: CASSQDPTEEESYEQYF
CDR3 DNA: TGTGCCAGCAGCCAAGATCCGACGGAGGAGGAATCCTACGAGCAGTACTTC

clone size: .
V gene: TRBV5-1
D gene: .
J gene: TRBJ2-1
CDR3 protein: CASSRGTNNEQFF
CDR3 DNA: TGCGCCAGCAGCAGGGGGACCAACAATGAGCAGTTCTTC

clone size: .
V gene: TRBV19
D gene: TRBD2
J gene: TRBJ2-7
CDR3 protein: CASRLAGGLFYEQYF
CDR3 DNA: TGTGCCAGTCGCTTAGCGGGAGGGCTCTTTTACGAGCAGTACTTC

clone size: .
V gene: TRBV4-3
D gene: TRBD2
J gene: TRBJ2-5
CDR3 protein: CASSQDLAVGLAGQETQYF
CDR3 DNA: TGCGCCAGCAGCCAAGATCTCGCCGTCGGACTAGCGGGGCAAGAGACCCAGTACTTC

clone size: .
V gene: TRBV24-1
D gene: TRBD2
J gene: TRBJ2-2
CDR3 protein: CATSDQLAGGNTGELFF
CDR3 DNA: TGTGCCACCAGTGATCAACTAGCGGGAGGGAACACCGGGGAGCTGTTTTTT

clone size: .
V gene: TRBV19
D gene: TRBD1
J gene: TRBJ1-2
CDR3 protein: CASSIPQGRGYTF
CDR3 DNA: TGTGCCAGTAGTATCCCACAGGGGAGAGGCTACACCTTC

clone size: .
V gene: TRBV12-3/TRBV12-4
D gene: .
J gene: TRBJ1-1
CDR3 protein: CASSFRTAGEAFF
CDR3 DNA: TGTGCCAGCAGTTTTCGGACAGCCGGTGAAGCTTTCTTT

clone size: .
V gene: TRBV28
D gene: TRBD2
J gene: TRBJ2-1
CDR3 protein: CASSSAGGPYNEQFF
CDR3 DNA: TGTGCCAGCAGCTCAGCGGGAGGGCCCTACAATGAGCAGTTCTTC

clone size: .
V gene: TRBV4-1
D gene: TRBD1
J gene: TRBJ2-7
CDR3 protein: CASSQDNRGPYYEQYF
CDR3 DNA: TGCGCCAGCAGCCAAGATAACAGGGGGCCGTACTACGAGCAGTACTTC

clone size: .
V gene: TRBV6-2/TRBV6-3
D gene: .
J gene: TRBJ1-1
CDR3 protein: CASSYGGQPNTEAFF
CDR3 DNA: TGTGCCAGCAGTTACGGTGGACAGCCTAACACTGAAGCTTTCTTT

clone size: .
V gene: TRBV12-3/TRBV12-4
D gene: TRBD1
J gene: TRBJ1-2
CDR3 protein: CASSRGQNLGYTF
CDR3 DNA: TGTGCCAGCAGCCGGGGACAGAACCTTGGCTACACCTTC

clone size: .
V gene: TRBV5-1
D gene: TRBD1
J gene: TRBJ1-3
CDR3 protein: CASSLTGSLAGNTIYF
CDR3 DNA: TGCGCCAGCAGCCTGACAGGGTCCCTGGCTGGAAACACCATATATTTT

clone size: few
V gene: TRBV5-4
D gene: TRBD2
J gene: TRBJ2-3
CDR3 protein: CASSARAGDSTDTQYF
CDR3 DNA: TGTGCCAGCAGCGCACGAGCGGGAGACTCCACAGATACGCAGTATTTT

clone size: .
V gene: TRBV5-4
D gene: .
J gene: TRBJ2-5
CDR3 protein: CASSLATGHQETQYF
CDR3 DNA: TGTGCCAGCAGCTTGGCGACAGGCCACCAAGAGACCCAGTACTTC

clone size: .
V gene: TRBV5-6
D gene: .
J gene: TRBJ2-3
CDR3 protein: CASSLQGVSTDTQYF
CDR3 DNA: TGTGCCAGCAGCTTACAGGGAGTAAGCACAGATACGCAGTATTTT

clone size: .
V gene: TRBV24-1
D gene: .
J gene: TRBJ1-5
CDR3 protein: CATSDRQQGWGPQHF
CDR3 DNA: TGTGCCACCAGTGACCGCCAACAGGGCTGGGGGCCCCAGCATTTT

clone size: .
V gene: TRBV28
D gene: .
J gene: TRBJ1-5
CDR3 protein: CATHPPTDQPQHF
CDR3 DNA: TGTGCCACCCACCCACCGACAGATCAGCCCCAGCATTTT

clone size: .
V gene: TRBV3-1/TRBV3-2
D gene: .
J gene: TRBJ1-2
CDR3 protein: CASSHILPPGGDGYTF
CDR3 DNA: TGTGCCAGCAGCCACATCCTTCCCCCGGGCGGGGATGGCTACACCTTC

clone size: few
V gene: TRBV7-2
D gene: .
J gene: TRBJ2-7
CDR3 protein: CASSLAAAFSYEQYF
CDR3 DNA: TGTGCCAGCAGCTTAGCGGCGGCTTTCTCCTACGAGCAGTACTTC

clone size: .
V gene: TRBV5-1
D gene: TRBD1
J gene: TRBJ2-2
CDR3 protein: CASKRQGSGTGELFF
CDR3 DNA: TGCGCCAGCAAACGACAGGGAAGTGGTACCGGGGAGCTGTTTTTT

clone size: .
V gene: TRBV9
D gene: .
J gene: TRBJ2-2
CDR3 protein: CASSVGAGGSTGELFF
CDR3 DNA: TGTGCCAGCAGCGTAGGGGCCGGGGGTTCGACCGGGGAGCTGTTTTTT